What follows are 21 T cell receptor beta chains derived from one specimen sequenced in a study of human T cells and chemical hapten exposure. Time point given: pre-sensitization, week 0. Treatment indicated: therapeutic diphenylcyclopropenone sensitization with weekly scalp DPC. TCRdb called the RACE reads again in MiXCR, with one record for every CDR3 protein. The sample includes some 330,000 distinct CDR3 sequences, approximately 5.8% of them seen just once. The specimen was whole blood, collected in connection with sensitization to the hapten diphenylcyclopropenone (DPC). The receptors here all came from a woman aged 18-29 years with alopecia areata. Some clones in this sample may be carry-over from other donors' samples.

This clonotype has a count of ten or more. The chain has TRBV29-1 and TRBJ2-1, with 12 bases that match TRBD2. Losses at the gene ends were 3 bases for V and 9 bases for J; bases not matched to a gene: 9. This CDR3 spans 15 amino acids. Germline assignment: CDR1 SQVTM and CDR2 ANQGSEA. This CDR3 is CSVEVPSGGDGEQFF. As DNA, the CDR3 is TGCAGCGTTGAGGTCCCTAGCGGGGGGGACGGTGAGCAGTTCTTC.

In this sample, this clonotype turned up a few times. The chain is built from TRBV20-1 and TRBJ2-7; D is uncertain. Germline V CDR1 and CDR2: DFQATT, SNEGSKA (reference sequence). CDR3 length equals 14 residues. V was cut by 2 bases and J by 2 bases, with 13 bases left in between. In nucleotides, the CDR3 is TGCAGTGCTAGACTAAGAATCCATACCTACGAGCAGTACTTC. Translation: CSARLRIHTYEQYF.

This clonotype was counted many times. The rearrangement links TRBV11-2 to TRBJ1-4, with no clear D. Germline CDR1 reads SGHAT; CDR2 reads FQNNGV. This CDR3 has 15 amino acids. The V end lost 6 bases, the J end lost 7 bases, and 18 bases lay between the germline ends. CDR3 in DNA: TGTGCCAGCAGACATCGGAGGATCGCGAGTGAAAAACTGTTTTTT. This gives the protein CASRHRRIASEKLFF.

This clonotype was seen more than once but under ten times. The chain uses TRBV14 and TRBJ2-2; a possible D gene is TRBD2 (6 bases). The V end was cut by 3 bases, the J end by 0 bases, with 14 bases between. The CDR3 sequence is 17 residues long. Germline-derived CDR1 and CDR2 are SGHDN and FVKESK. In DNA form, the CDR3 reads TGTGCCAGCAGCCATACCGGGACTCTATCGAACACCGGGGAGCTGTTTTTT. Translation: CASSHTGTLSNTGELFF.

This chain joins TRBV3-1 and TRBJ1-2; D may be TRBD1 (6 bases). The V and J ends lost 5 bases and 3 bases respectively, with 13 bases between them. The germline gives CDR1 LGHDT, CDR2 YNNKEL (reference sequence). This CDR3 is built from 14 residues. CDR3 DNA: TGTGCCAGCAGCTTAGGACAGAGAGACTATGGCTACACCTTC. As protein: CASSLGQRDYGYTF. Complete variable domain (other parts from reference TRBV3-1 and TRBJ1-2): DTAVSQTPKYLVTQMGNDKSIKCEQNLGHDTMYWYKQDSKKFLKIMFSYNNKELIINETVPNRFSPKSPDKAHLNLHINSLELGDSAVYFCASSLGQRDYGYTFGSGTRLTVV.

The chain has TRBV5-1 and TRBJ2-7; 11 bases fit TRBD1. Germline V gene lookup returns CDR1 SGHRS and CDR2 YFSETQ. The CDR3 has 15 amino acids. V lost 3 bases to trimming and J lost 1 base; unmatched junction nucleotides: 3. For the CDR3, the DNA is TGCGCCAGCAGCTCGGACAGGGGGCGATCCTACGAGCAGTACTTC. Translating it yields CASSSDRGRSYEQYF. Based on the CDR3 plus reference TRBV5-1 and TRBJ2-7, the full variable domain is KAGVTQTPRYLIKTRGQQVTLSCSPISGHRSVSWYQQTPGQGLQFLFEYFSETQRNKGNFPGRFSGRQFSNSRSEMNVSTLELGDSALYLCASSSDRGRSYEQYFGPGTRLTVT.

This clonotype has ten or more counts. J is TRBJ1-5 and V is TRBV7-9, with D unresolved. CDR1 and CDR2 from the germline V gene are SEHNR and FQNEAQ (reference sequence). The CDR3 covers 14 residues. Trimming removed 5 bases at V and 5 bases at J, with 13 bases between. In nucleotides, the CDR3 is TGTGCCAGCAGCCCCTCGACCGTCCATCAGCCCCAGCATTTT. Its protein product is CASSPSTVHQPQHF.

This clonotype has a handful of counts. The chain couples TRBV6-5 to TRBJ1-1; 10 nucleotides align to TRBD1. From germline, CDR1 is MNHEY and CDR2 SVGAGI. V was clipped by 7 bases and J by 5 bases; unmatched bases: 7. The CDR3 length is 14 residues. The CDR3 protein is CASIPTGGFTEAFF. Here the CDR3 DNA reads TGTGCCAGCATACCGACAGGGGGCTTTACTGAAGCTTTCTTT.

This clonotype came up many times. The chain joins TRBV18 to TRBJ1-5; 7 bases fit TRBD1. CDR1 and CDR2 (germline): KGHSH, LQKENI. The CDR3 spans 15 residues. V shed 3 bases and J 3 bases; nucleotides not matched to a gene: 5. CDR3 region: CASSPQQGLNQPQHF. The CDR3 DNA sequence: TGTGCCAGCTCACCCCAACAGGGGCTCAATCAGCCCCAGCATTTT.

This clonotype has just a few counts. V gene TRBV5-1 combines with J gene TRBJ2-3, with D unclear. This CDR3 is built from 11 residues. Germline CDR1 SGHRS, CDR2 YFSETQ. Trimming shortened V by 5 bases and J by 5 bases, and 6 bases separated the two germline ends. The CDR3 DNA is TGCGCCAGCAGGGCGGAAGATACGCAGTATTTT. This encodes CASRAEDTQYF.

This clonotype has at least ten counts. The chain carries TRBV19 and TRBJ2-1; 9 bases match TRBD2. The CDR3 is 15 residues long. Germline loops: CDR1 LNHDA, CDR2 SQIVND (reference sequence). Trimming cost V 3 bases and J 7 bases; bases outside gene matches: 7. CDR3 sequence reads: CASSIEAGGLNEQFF. CDR3 sequence (DNA): TGTGCCAGTAGTATTGAGGCGGGGGGGCTGAATGAGCAGTTCTTC. The full variable domain, rest sourced from reference TRBV19 and TRBJ2-1, is DGGITQSPKYLFRKEGQNVTLSCEQNLNHDAMYWYRQDPGQGLRLIYYSQIVNDFQKGDIAEGYSVSREKKESFPLTVTSAQKNPTAFYLCASSIEAGGLNEQFFGPGTRLTVL.

This clonotype was seen repeatedly, ten times or more. V is TRBV5-6 and J is TRBJ1-2; D is possibly TRBD1 (5 bases). Germline-derived CDR1 and CDR2 are SGHDT and YYEEEE. This CDR3 spans 12 amino acids. Trimming removed 2 bases from V and 7 bases from J, with 9 bases in between. In nucleotides, the CDR3 is TGTGCCAGCAGCTTTTTCAGGGCTGGCTACACCTTC. Translated: CASSFFRAGYTF.

CDR3: CASSAPGALNEKLFF. The CDR3 coding sequence is TGTGCCAGCTCAGCGCCCGGAGCCCTTAATGAAAAACTGTTTTTT. The chain links TRBV18 to TRBJ1-4; D remains unclear. Germline loops: CDR1 KGHSH, CDR2 LQKENI. The CDR3 runs 15 residues. Trimming took off 5 bases at V and 4 bases at J, with 14 bases between the two ends.

The gene calls are TRBV7-9 and TRBJ1-4; 9 bases line up with TRBD1. This CDR3 is built from 16 residues. With V trimmed by 5 bases and J by 3 bases, 7 bases remained unmatched. Germline CDR1 is SEHNR and CDR2 is FQNEAQ (reference sequence). This CDR3 is CASSGRTGAANEKLFF. CDR3 DNA: TGTGCCAGCAGCGGACGGACAGGGGCAGCTAATGAAAAACTGTTTTTT.

Ten or more counts support this clonotype. This rearrangement joins TRBV28 to TRBJ1-1; 9 nucleotides match TRBD1. The germline CDR1 and CDR2 sequences are MDHEN and SYDVKM. J was trimmed by 4 bases and V by 6 bases; bases with no gene match: 6. The CDR3 extends over 14 amino acids. The CDR3: CASRLGQGTTEAFF. As DNA, the CDR3 is TGTGCCAGCAGACTAGGACAGGGGACCACTGAAGCTTTCTTT.

The chain joins TRBV15 to TRBJ2-5, with a weak D call TRBD2 (6 bases). Germline CDR1 and CDR2: LNHNV and YYDKDF (reference sequence). This CDR3 spans 13 amino acids. Trimming took off 5 bases at V and 3 bases at J, with 10 bases between the two ends. The CDR3 is CATSRDFEETQYF. The CDR3 DNA is TGTGCCACCAGCCGGGACTTTGAAGAGACCCAGTACTTC.

To note about this clonotype: The germline gene is not matched at one end of the junction; a read error may be the cause. V usage is TRBV6-1 and J usage is TRBJ2-3, with D perhaps assigned TRBD1 or TRBD2 (6 bases each). CDR1 is MNHNS, CDR2 SASEGT, per germline. CDR3 size: 14 residues. Written as DNA, the CDR3 is TGTGCCAGCAAGGAAAGGGGGGCCACAGTTACGCAGTATTTT. It translates to CASKERGATVTQYF.

This chain connects TRBV4-2 to TRBJ1-1; TRBD1 matches 8 bases. Trimming at V came to 3 bases and at J to 2 bases, leaving 2 bases not matched to a gene. Germline CDR1 and CDR2: LGHNA and YNFKEQ. The CDR3 extends over 14 amino acids. The CDR3 coding sequence is TGTGCCAGCAGCCAGTCAGGGGGCAACACTGAAGCTTTCTTT. Protein sequence: CASSQSGGNTEAFF.

The sample holds a few counts of this clonotype. V gene TRBV20-1 combines with J gene TRBJ2-3; D perhaps matches TRBD2 (6 bases). Trimming shortened V by 3 bases and J by 4 bases, and 17 bases separated the two germline ends. Germline V gene sequence: CDR1 DFQATT, CDR2 SNEGSKA (reference sequence). The length of the CDR3 is 15 residues. CDR3 in DNA: TGCAGTGCTAGTAATTGGAGGGAGGAATCAGATACGCAGTATTTT. It specifies CSASNWREESDTQYF.

This chain joins TRBV12-3 or TRBV12-4 and TRBJ1-3, with a weak D call TRBD1 (5 bases). Trimming stripped 6 bases from V and 0 bases from J, with 15 bases between. The CDR3 is 16 amino acids. The CDR3 sequence: CASSRINRRSGNTIYF. The DNA for the CDR3 is TGTGCCAGCAGCAGGATAAACAGGCGCTCTGGAAACACCATATATTTT.

This clonotype was detected ten times or more. This chain uses TRBV25-1 with TRBJ1-1; possible D gene TRBD1, 6 bases. CDR3 length: 13 amino acids. Germline-derived CDR1 and CDR2 are MGHDK and SYGVNS. Trimming pared 1 base from V and 4 bases from J, leaving 7 bases between. The CDR3 loop reads CASSEFRGTEAFF. In DNA form, the CDR3 reads TGTGCCAGCAGTGAATTCAGGGGCACTGAAGCTTTCTTT.